The rows below give T cell receptor beta chains drawn from one sample of a study. In TCRdb, the 5' RACE reads were re-called with MiXCR into one record per CDR3 protein. The sample lists tens of thousands of distinct CDR3 sequences, 25% to 30% occurring once. Sequences were obtained from memory CD4+ T cells sorted from a lymph node. The receptors stem from a female donor with breast cancer. Each CDR3 is given with its conserved first and last residue. D genes are given only for firm matches. Only some rows state a clone size, as once, few, many or a class for expanded clones.

d_call	v_call	clone_size	j_call	cdr3_aa	cdr3_nt
NA	TRBV7-2	many	TRBJ2-3	CASSLNSLGDTQYF	TGTGCCAGCAGCTTGAATTCCCTGGGGGATACGCAGTATTTT
NA	TRBV10-3	few	TRBJ2-2	CATDPGLSNTGELFF	TGTGCCACCGACCCTGGACTGTCGAACACCGGGGAGCTGTTTTTT
NA	TRBV2	NA	TRBJ1-6	CASSVYPDNSPLHF	TGTGCCAGCAGTGTATATCCAGACAATTCACCCCTCCACTTT
TRBD2	TRBV24-1	NA	TRBJ2-1	CATRDLQPSSGGGNEQFF	TGTGCCACCAGAGATTTGCAACCGTCTAGCGGGGGGGGAAATGAGCAGTTCTTC
NA	TRBV15	few	TRBJ2-3	CATSRGVPYTDTQYF	TGTGCCACCAGCAGAGGGGTTCCCTACACAGATACGCAGTATTTT
NA	TRBV20-1	NA	TRBJ2-2	CSATRGLRNTGELFF	TGCAGTGCTACGAGGGGACTCAGGAACACCGGGGAGCTGTTTTTT
NA	TRBV2	few	TRBJ2-3	CASRGSGQYF	TGTGCCAGCCGAGGGTCCGGGCAGTATTTT
TRBD1	TRBV28	NA	TRBJ1-3	CASRQGGDTIYF	TGTGCCAGTCGACAGGGTGGAGACACCATATATTTT
TRBD2	TRBV28	few	TRBJ2-3	CASNVAGLADTDTQYF	TGTGCCAGCAACGTCGCCGGACTAGCGGACACAGATACGCAGTATTTT
TRBD2	TRBV20-1	NA	TRBJ2-1	CSAIAGLAVSYNEQFF	TGCAGTGCTATCGCGGGACTAGCTGTTTCCTACAATGAGCAGTTCTTC
NA	TRBV27	few	TRBJ2-2	CASRLTGGELFF	TGTGCCAGCAGACTGACAGGCGGGGAGCTGTTTTTT
NA	TRBV6-5	NA	TRBJ1-6	CATRWSGGHSPLHF	TGTGCCACCCGATGGAGTGGGGGGCATTCACCCCTCCACTTT
NA	TRBV12-3/TRBV12-4	NA	TRBJ1-4	CASSLGPRKELFF	TGTGCCAGCAGTTTAGGGCCCCGGAAAGAACTGTTTTTT
TRBD1	TRBV20-1	NA	TRBJ1-2	CSAFRRQGEGDTF	TGCAGTGCCTTTCGTCGACAGGGCGAGGGAGACACCTTC
TRBD1	TRBV20-1	NA	TRBJ2-7	CSGFDWTGNYEQYF	TGCAGTGGTTTCGACTGGACAGGCAATTACGAGCAGTACTTC
TRBD2	TRBV13	NA	TRBJ2-7	CASSRGLATGEQYF	TGTGCCAGCAGCAGGGGACTAGCGACAGGCGAGCAGTACTTC
NA	TRBV20-1	NA	TRBJ2-2	CSARRSGELFF	TGCAGTGCCCGGAGATCCGGGGAGCTGTTTTTT
TRBD2	TRBV20-1	NA	TRBJ2-7	CSASASGKASDEQYF	TGCAGTGCTAGCGCTAGCGGGAAAGCTAGCGACGAGCAGTACTTC
TRBD2	TRBV5-1	few	TRBJ2-1	CASSQGLAGNYNEQFF	TGCGCCAGCAGCCAGGGACTAGCGGGAAACTACAATGAGCAGTTCTTC
TRBD2	TRBV7-3	once	TRBJ2-1	CASSPIPTSGGSDEQFF	TGTGCCAGCAGCCCAATTCCAACTAGCGGGGGATCCGATGAGCAGTTCTTC
NA	TRBV5-6	few	TRBJ2-5	CASSQAETQYF	TGTGCCAGCAGTCAGGCAGAGACCCAGTACTTC
NA	TRBV12-3/TRBV12-4	few	TRBJ2-3	CASSLGPVGDTQYF	TGTGCCAGCAGTTTAGGGCCGGTGGGGGATACGCAGTATTTT
TRBD2	TRBV27	NA	TRBJ2-7	CASSLGLAGNYEQYF	TGTGCCAGCAGTTTAGGGCTAGCGGGGAACTACGAGCAGTACTTC
TRBD1	TRBV12-3/TRBV12-4	NA	TRBJ2-4	CASSSRDRAYF	TGTGCCAGCAGTTCCCGGGACAGAGCGTACTTC
NA	TRBV9	once	TRBJ2-7	CASSVAAGSNYEQYF	TGTGCCAGCAGCGTAGCTGCGGGGAGTAACTACGAGCAGTACTTC
TRBD2	TRBV6-1	NA	TRBJ2-3	CASSGEGFPSDTQYF	TGTGCCAGCAGTGGGGAGGGGTTTCCTTCGGATACGCAGTATTTT
NA	TRBV20-1	few	TRBJ2-7	CSADSPGSYEQYF	TGCAGTGCAGACAGTCCAGGGTCCTACGAGCAGTACTTC
NA	TRBV7-2	NA	TRBJ2-6	CVSSGRVLSGANVLTF	TGTGTCAGCAGCGGCAGGGTCCTCTCTGGGGCCAACGTCCTGACTTTC
TRBD2	TRBV9	NA	TRBJ2-1	CASSVSPSGSYNEQFF	TGTGCCAGCAGCGTATCCCCCAGCGGGAGCTACAATGAGCAGTTCTTC
NA	TRBV9	NA	TRBJ2-1	CASSRDSLRQFF	TGTGCCAGCAGCCGGGACTCCCTCAGGCAGTTCTTC
TRBD1	TRBV4-1	NA	TRBJ1-5	CASSQGTGGLQPQHF	TGCGCCAGCAGCCAAGGGACAGGTGGGTTACAACCCCAGCATTTT
TRBD2	TRBV9	medium-sized	TRBJ2-1	CASSILAGHNEQFF	TGTGCCAGCAGCATCCTAGCGGGCCACAATGAGCAGTTCTTC
NA	TRBV20-1	few	TRBJ2-1	CSAPSEANEQFF	TGCAGTGCGCCCTCTGAGGCAAATGAGCAGTTCTTC
NA	TRBV5-6	NA	TRBJ1-6	CASSAPGQGNSPLHF	TGTGCCAGCAGCGCACCGGGACAAGGGAATTCACCCCTCCACTTT
NA	TRBV9	NA	TRBJ2-1	CASSVAGTSSHEQFF	TGTGCCAGCAGCGTAGCAGGGACCTCTAGCCATGAGCAGTTCTTC
NA	TRBV4-1	NA	TRBJ1-5	CASSQVVQVSNQPQHF	TGCGCCAGCAGCCAAGTTGTACAGGTGAGCAATCAGCCCCAGCATTTT
TRBD1	TRBV7-2	NA	TRBJ2-5	CASSVGFGTGHQETQYF	TGTGCCAGCAGCGTAGGATTTGGGACAGGACACCAAGAGACCCAGTACTTC
NA	TRBV28	NA	TRBJ2-7	CASHGGMGYEQYF	TGTGCCAGCCACGGGGGAATGGGGTACGAGCAGTACTTC
NA	TRBV4-2	few	TRBJ2-1	CASSQDPGRVNEQFF	TGTGCCAGCAGCCAAGATCCTGGCAGGGTGAATGAGCAGTTCTTC
NA	TRBV6-5	few	TRBJ1-3	CASSSGSSGNTIYF	TGTGCCAGCAGTTCGGGCAGCTCTGGAAACACCATATATTTT
NA	TRBV20-1	NA	TRBJ2-7	CSASNIRGAKEQYF	TGCAGTGCTAGCAACATCAGGGGCGCGAAAGAGCAGTACTTC
NA	TRBV7-3	NA	TRBJ2-5	CASSPGGTQETQYF	TGTGCCAGCAGCCCCGGCGGGACCCAAGAGACCCAGTACTTC